The T cell receptor beta chain described here comes from a study of T-cell memory formation after mild COVID-19. With constant-segment primers, 5'RACE yielded cDNA libraries of TCR alpha and TCR beta that carried sample barcodes and UMIs. TCRdb recomputed calls from the 5' RACE reads with MiXCR, one row per CDR3 protein. Among 300,000 to 350,000 distinct CDR3 sequences listed, about an eighth were seen once. The CDR3 has 15 amino acids. Losses at the gene ends were 6 bases for V and 9 bases for J; bases not matched to a gene: 14. Germline values: CDR1 MNHEY, CDR2 SVGAGI. J is TRBJ1-5 and V is TRBV6-5, with TRBD1 matching 7 bases. Source material: PBMCs or a T cell subset sorted from them (not recorded which). The TCR sequence derives from a man between 18 and 29 years old who had mild COVID-19 (a few samples of this study predate the infection). Cell type and time point are not known. CDR3 DNA: TGTGCCAGCAGCCAAACTAGTGGAGGGGGCTCGCCCCAGCATTTT. Its translation: CASSQTSGGGSPQHF.